Shown below are 9 T cell receptor beta chains from a single sample sequenced in a study of T-cell memory formation after mild COVID-19. TCRdb re-called the 5' RACE reads with MiXCR, one entry per CDR3 protein. Here the sample spans about 210,000 distinct CDR3 sequences, 25% to 35% being singletons. The sample was PBMCs or a T cell subset sorted from them (not recorded which). The source of these receptors is an adult woman who had mild COVID-19 (a few samples of this study predate the infection). Cell type and time point are not known.

The CDR3 region has the DNA TGTGCCACCAGCAGAGTACCGGGACACCTGTACCAAGAGACCCAGTACTTC. Protein: CATSRVPGHLYQETQYF. The chain recombines TRBV15 with TRBJ2-5; D perhaps matches TRBD1 (6 bases). Trimming stripped 1 base from V and 0 bases from J, with 15 bases between. The germline CDR1 and CDR2 sequences are LNHNV and YYDKDF (reference sequence). The CDR3 spans 17 residues.

The J gene is TRBJ2-5, the V gene TRBV20-1; TRBD2 matches 13 bases. V lost 6 bases and J lost 5; bases outside the gene matches: 6. The germline V gene encodes CDR1 DFQATT and CDR2 SNEGSKA (reference sequence). The CDR3 has 14 residues. The CDR3 sequence is CSASTSGRQETQYF. The CDR3 DNA follows: TGCAGTGCCTCGACTAGCGGGAGGCAGGAGACCCAGTACTTC.

This clonotype was seen more than once but under ten times. The rearrangement joins TRBV7-6 to TRBJ1-5; no clear D gene. The germline V and J ends were trimmed by 5 bases and 5 bases, with 7 bases remaining between them. Germline V gene data show CDR1 as SGHVS and CDR2 as FNYEAQ. This CDR3 region has 12 residues. The CDR3 DNA reads TGTGCCAGCAGCCCCCTCGATCAGCCCCAGCATTTT. This translates into CASSPLDQPQHF.

This chain links TRBV6-5 with TRBJ2-7; no clear D gene. Germline-derived CDR1 and CDR2 are MNHEY and SVGAGI. The length of the CDR3 is 13 residues. Trimming removed 5 bases from V and 2 bases from J, with 10 bases in between. The CDR3 loop is CASSVAEPYEQYF. The CDR3 nucleotides read TGTGCCAGCAGTGTGGCAGAACCCTACGAGCAGTACTTC.

V usage is TRBV25-1 and J usage is TRBJ1-1; the D gene is possibly TRBD1 (5 bases). V was trimmed by 4 bases and J by 13 bases, leaving 22 bases between them. Germline values: CDR1 MGHDK, CDR2 SYGVNS. This CDR3 region has 14 residues. CDR3 loop: CASSGSGTGRDIFF. The CDR3 DNA is TGTGCCAGCAGTGGATCCGGGACCGGGCGGGATATTTTCTTT.

This clonotype was observed a handful of times. J is TRBJ2-2 and V is TRBV5-1; 10 positions match TRBD2. This CDR3 has 15 amino acids. V was clipped by 3 bases and J by 6 bases; unmatched bases: 5. CDR1 is SGHRS, CDR2 YFSETQ, per germline. The CDR3 spells CASSSAGGPAGELFF. CDR3 sequence (DNA): TGCGCCAGCAGCTCAGCGGGGGGGCCGGCCGGGGAGCTGTTTTTT.

This clonotype was observed a few times. The rearrangement uses TRBV5-1 and TRBJ1-1; D is uncertain. CDR1 SGHRS and CDR2 YFSETQ come from the germline V gene. V was clipped by 4 bases and J by 4 bases, with 11 bases between them. CDR3 size: 13 residues. This chain's CDR3 is CASSQTLGTEAFF. CDR3 DNA sequence: TGCGCCAGCAGCCAAACATTAGGCACTGAAGCTTTCTTT.

The genes are TRBV5-4 and TRBJ2-1; 10 bases align to TRBD1. After removal of 1 base from V and 5 bases from J, the junction contained 12 bases not matched to a gene. The CDR3 contains 18 residues. Germline CDR1 and CDR2: SGHNT and YYREEE (reference sequence). CDR3 bases: TGTGCCAGCAGCTTGTCACATTTTGGGACAGGGGCTAACAATGAGCAGTTCTTC. This sequence encodes CASSLSHFGTGANNEQFF.

This clonotype was seen a handful of times. The V and J genes are TRBV7-6 and TRBJ2-7; 7 nucleotides agree with TRBD1. Germline CDR1 reads SGHVS; CDR2 reads FNYEAQ. V was clipped by 1 base and J by 1 base; unmatched bases: 4. The CDR3 loop spans 15 amino acids. The CDR3 spells CASSLEPGQSYEQYF. Here the CDR3 DNA reads TGTGCCAGCAGCTTAGAACCGGGACAGTCCTACGAGCAGTACTTC. Together with reference TRBV7-6 and TRBJ2-7, the CDR3 gives the full variable domain: GAGVSQSPRYKVTKRGQDVALRCDPISGHVSLYWYRQALGQGPEFLTYFNYEAQQDKSGLPNDRFSAERPEGSISTLTIQRTEQRDSAMYRCASSLEPGQSYEQYFGPGTRLTVT.